The next 24 T cell receptor beta chains were all read from a single sample in a study of type 1 regulatory T cells. TCRdb re-derived calls from the reads in MiXCR, one entry per CDR3 protein. Of about 97,000 distinct CDR3 sequences listed, around a third are singletons. The sequenced material came from CD4+ T cells, either the whole sample or a sorted fraction (not recorded which). The receptors come from a human donor in good health.

To note about this clonotype: Given a much more abundant clone one base away, this may be a read error. This chain joins TRBV3-1 and TRBJ2-6; no clear D. This CDR3 is 15 amino acids long. Germline-derived CDR1 and CDR2 are LGHDT and YNNKEL (reference sequence). The CDR3 region has the DNA TGTGCCAGCAGCCAAATAGGCTCTGGGGTCAACGTCCTGACTTTC. Amino acid sequence: CASSQIGSGVNVLTF.

This clonotype was observed a few times. The chain joins TRBV27 to TRBJ1-3; D ambiguous. The V gene lost 2 bases and the J gene lost 0 bases, with 17 bases spanning the gap. The CDR3 loop spans 18 amino acids. Germline values: CDR1 MNHEY, CDR2 SMNVEV (reference sequence). Written as DNA, the CDR3 is TGTGCCAGCAGTTTAATCTCGGAGGTCAGCAGCTCTGGAAACACCATATATTTT. This gives the protein CASSLISEVSSSGNTIYF.

In this sample, this clonotype turned up once. The chain combines TRBV29-1 with TRBJ2-1, with 8 positions matching TRBD2. V shed 1 base, J shed 9 bases, and the junction held 5 bases outside the gene matches. The germline CDR1 and CDR2 sequences are SQVTM and ANQGSEA. This CDR3 region has 13 residues. The CDR3 here is CSVEGLAILEQFF. In DNA, the CDR3 is TGCAGCGTTGAAGGACTAGCGATCCTTGAGCAGTTCTTC.

The chain links TRBV5-4 to TRBJ2-3; 8 bases are a match to TRBD2. This CDR3 spans 16 amino acids. Germline loops: CDR1 SGHNT, CDR2 YYREEE (reference sequence). V lost 0 bases to trimming and J lost 7 bases; unmatched junction nucleotides: 10. In DNA form, the CDR3 reads TGTGCCAGCAGCTTGGGGGAGACTAGCGTTCAGTATACGCAGTATTTT. It translates to CASSLGETSVQYTQYF.

The V and J genes are TRBV28 and TRBJ2-1; no reliable D call. The V gene lost 5 bases and the J gene lost 4 bases, with 18 bases spanning the gap. The V gene's germline CDR1 is MDHEN and CDR2 SYDVKM. The CDR3 covers 16 residues. CDR3 residues: CASSPSTLRLYNEQFF. The CDR3, as DNA: TGTGCCAGCAGTCCGTCCACCCTCCGACTTTACAATGAGCAGTTCTTC.

Note on this clonotype: One end of the junction fails to match germline, which may point to a read error. V and J are TRBV5-1 and TRBJ2-7; 8 bases are shared with TRBD2. CDR1 and CDR2 from the germline V gene are SGHRS and YFSETQ. There are 14 residues in the CDR3. The CDR3 loop reads CANSLSGRSDEQYF. Written as DNA, the CDR3 is TGCGCCAACAGCTTGAGCGGGAGATCTGACGAGCAGTACTTC.

The rearrangement joins TRBV4-1 to TRBJ1-1; D not resolved. From germline, CDR1 is MGHRA and CDR2 YSYEKL. The V end was cut by 1 base, the J end by 4 bases, with 16 bases between. The CDR3 is made up of 16 amino acids. The CDR3 bases are TGCGCCAGCAGCCAAGCAATTTTACGGGATTTCACTGAAGCTTTCTTT. Its translation: CASSQAILRDFTEAFF.

This clonotype was counted only a few times. The rearrangement joins TRBV7-2 to TRBJ1-1, with 8 positions matching TRBD1. V dropped 4 bases and J dropped 4; count of bases not matched to a gene: 8. CDR3 length: 15 amino acids. The germline V gene encodes CDR1 SGHTA and CDR2 FQGNSA. CDR3 loop: CASSSHWTGSTEAFF. The CDR3 DNA sequence: TGTGCCAGCAGCTCCCATTGGACAGGGAGCACTGAAGCTTTCTTT.

The chain uses TRBV29-1 and TRBJ2-7, with 7 bases that match TRBD2. Germline V gives CDR1 SQVTM, CDR2 ANQGSEA. CDR3 length equals 12 residues. The J segment lost 3 bases and the V segment lost 4 bases, leaving 3 bases of the junction unmatched. The CDR3 DNA is TGCAGCGTTGCAGCGGGGAGCTACGAGCAGTACTTC. Protein sequence: CSVAAGSYEQYF.

The chain recombines TRBV20-1 with TRBJ2-2; D unclear. This CDR3 is built from 15 residues. Germline V lookup: CDR1 DFQATT, CDR2 SNEGSKA (reference sequence). Trimming took off 0 bases at V and 0 bases at J, with 8 bases between the two ends. The CDR3, as DNA: TGCAGTGCTAGAGATTCCAGAGCGAACACCGGGGAGCTGTTTTTT. This encodes CSARDSRANTGELFF.

The chain combines TRBV2 with TRBJ2-1; 10 bases are shared with TRBD2. This CDR3 region has 15 residues. Germline-derived CDR1 and CDR2 are SNHLY and FYNNEI. Unmatched junction bases numbered 7, after V lost 7 bases and J lost 4 bases. DNA for the CDR3: TGTGCCAGCAAACAAGGGACTAGCGCTTACAATGAGCAGTTCTTC. Its protein product is CASKQGTSAYNEQFF.

This clonotype was counted only a few times. J is TRBJ2-2 and V is TRBV7-2; D gene uncertain. Per the germline V gene, CDR1 is SGHTA and CDR2 is FQGNSA. V shed 7 bases and J shed 3 bases, with 15 bases lying between them. The CDR3 totals 15 residues. DNA for the CDR3: TGTGCCAGCACCAAAGGCGGCGCGGACACCGGGGAGCTGTTTTTT. Translated: CASTKGGADTGELFF.

This chain uses TRBV20-1 with TRBJ1-5; a weak D match, TRBD1 (6 bases). The germline CDR1 and CDR2 sequences are DFQATT and SNEGSKA (reference sequence). The germline V and J ends were trimmed by 6 bases and 0 bases, with 15 bases remaining between them. The CDR3 is 15 amino acids. CDR3 nucleotide sequence: TGCAGTGCGACAGGCCCACCATATAGCAATCAGCCCCAGCATTTT. It is translated as CSATGPPYSNQPQHF.

The chain is built from TRBV5-4 and TRBJ2-3; perhaps TRBD2 as D (5 bases). This CDR3 contains 13 residues. CDR1 SGHNT and CDR2 YYREEE come from the germline V gene (reference sequence). V was clipped by 0 bases and J by 4 bases, with 6 bases between them. The DNA of the CDR3 is TGTGCCAGCAGCTTGGTGGACTCAGATACGCAGTATTTT. Protein product: CASSLVDSDTQYF. Combining the CDR3 with reference TRBV5-4 and TRBJ2-3 gives the whole variable domain ETGVTQSPTHLIKTRGQQVTLRCSSQSGHNTVSWYQQALGQGPQFIFQYYREEENGRGNFPPRFSGLQFPNYSSELNVNALELDDSALYLCASSLVDSDTQYFGPGTRLTVL.

This clonotype was recorded a few times. This chain links TRBV3-1 with TRBJ2-7; D call uncertain. Germline assignment: CDR1 LGHDT and CDR2 YNNKEL (reference sequence). This CDR3 has 13 residues. Trimming pared 2 bases from V and 6 bases from J, leaving 11 bases between. CDR3 in DNA: TGTGCCAGCAGCCAACGGTCCCCGTCCGAGCAGTACTTC. Translating it yields CASSQRSPSEQYF.

There are a few counts of this clonotype. The chain employs TRBV6-5 and TRBJ2-1; unclear D gene. V dropped 5 bases and J dropped 8 bases, with 7 bases sitting between them. The CDR3 is made up of 11 amino acids. Germline values: CDR1 MNHEY, CDR2 SVGAGI. The CDR3 DNA reads TGTGCCAGCAGTCTTGGGGATGAGCAGTTCTTC. This translates into CASSLGDEQFF.

The chain combines TRBV5-4 with TRBJ1-6; the match to TRBD1 covers 7 bases. From germline, CDR1 is SGHNT and CDR2 YYREEE (reference sequence). This CDR3 region has 16 residues. The junction had 13 bases not matched to a gene; V was cut back by 6 bases and J by 7 bases. The CDR3, as DNA: TGTGCCAGCACTAGGGGGGGAGACAGGGCCAATTCACCCCTCCACTTT. Amino acid sequence: CASTRGGDRANSPLHF.

This rearrangement joins TRBV6-2 or TRBV6-3 to TRBJ2-7; the D gene is possibly TRBD1 (5 bases). The germline V gene has CDR1 MNHEY and CDR2 SVGEGT. The CDR3 has 15 residues. Trimming took 3 bases from V and 3 from J, leaving 15 bases between them. The chain's CDR3 is CASSYGAGRVYEQYF. The DNA of the CDR3 is TGTGCCAGCAGTTATGGGGCTGGTAGGGTCTACGAGCAGTACTTC.

This chain joins TRBV20-1 and TRBJ2-7; tentatively, D is TRBD1 or TRBD2 (5 bases each). V lost 6 bases to trimming and J lost 5 bases, with 17 bases between them. Germline assignment: CDR1 DFQATT and CDR2 SNEGSKA (reference sequence). The CDR3 covers 13 residues. CDR3 region: CSAPGTLGDEQYF. In nucleotides, the CDR3 is TGCAGTGCGCCAGGGACCCTGGGCGACGAGCAGTACTTC.

V is TRBV6-2 or TRBV6-3 and J is TRBJ2-2; D unresolved. Trimming took off 5 bases at V and 4 bases at J, with 17 bases between the two ends. This CDR3 has 16 residues. Germline CDR1 MNHEY, CDR2 SVGEGT. The CDR3 DNA reads as TGTGCCAGCAGTCCCCTTCGGGCCGTGGGCACCGGGGAGCTGTTTTTT. It translates to CASSPLRAVGTGELFF.

This chain connects TRBV14 to TRBJ1-5; TRBD1 agrees at 9 bases. There are 13 residues in the CDR3. After removal of 4 bases from V and 6 bases from J, the junction contained 1 base not matched to a gene. Germline values: CDR1 SGHDN, CDR2 FVKESK. CDR3 bases: TGTGCCAGCAGCCCGACAGGGGGTCAGCCCCAGCATTTT. Residues: CASSPTGGQPQHF.

The rearrangement uses TRBV20-1 and TRBJ1-6; 10 nucleotides line up with TRBD1. Germline values: CDR1 DFQATT, CDR2 SNEGSKA (reference sequence). V gave up 6 bases and J gave up 7 bases; unmatched junction bases: 12. The CDR3 contains 16 residues. The CDR3 loop is CSAFDRGQRVNSPLHF. The CDR3 coding sequence is TGCAGTGCCTTTGACAGGGGGCAACGGGTAAATTCACCCCTCCACTTT.

This clonotype has just a few counts. The chain employs TRBV28 and TRBJ2-1, with 9 bases lining up with TRBD1. There are 15 residues in the CDR3. Trimming at V came to 5 bases and at J to 8 bases, leaving 10 bases not matched to a gene. From germline, CDR1 is MDHEN and CDR2 SYDVKM. The CDR3 DNA is TGTGCCAGCAGTCCTCTTAGGACAGGGGTGTATGAGCAGTTCTTC. Amino acids: CASSPLRTGVYEQFF. Based on the CDR3 plus reference TRBV28 and TRBJ2-1, the full variable domain is DVKVTQSSRYLVKRTGEKVFLECVQDMDHENMFWYRQDPGLGLRLIYFSYDVKMKEKGDIPEGYSVSREKKERFSLILESASTNQTSMYLCASSPLRTGVYEQFFGPGTRLTVL.

This clonotype was detected only a few times. The V gene is TRBV7-2, the J gene TRBJ1-3, with D unresolved. The CDR3 runs 15 residues. Germline-derived CDR1 and CDR2 are SGHTA and FQGNSA. V lost 5 bases, J lost 0 bases, and 11 bases lay in between. CDR3 sequence: CASSGLSRSGNTIYF. CDR3 nucleotides: TGTGCCAGCAGCGGGCTAAGTCGCTCTGGAAACACCATATATTTT.